This T cell receptor (beta chain) was documented in a study of Ad26.COV2.S vaccination and SARS-CoV-2 variants. Study in general: Doses of Ad26.COV2.S were injected into muscle once or twice, 56 days apart.

Germline CDR1 reads SEHNR; CDR2 reads FQNEAQ (reference sequence). V was cut by 5 bases and J by 5 bases, with 11 bases left in between. There are 13 residues in the CDR3. Study-level points and caveats: While placebo recipients had lower spike-specific TCR breadth, vaccine recipients had more. Once vaccination had occurred, spike-specific CD8+ and CD4+ T cell responses reportedly showed substantial breadth. Possibly, TCR breadth and depth analyses underestimated total T cell responses.

Treatment defined: around 19 received Ad26.COV2.S at low or high dose, single or two shots; 5 received placebo; per-sample allocation not given. Day 63 after the first vaccine or placebo injection was the time point for sampling. Details on this clone: Its antigen is undetermined.

Here immunoSEQ multiplex PCR was the method, and the copy in TCRdb shows in-frame clones only, minus some. The data contain 410,000 or so clones, about nine tenths of them singletons. The V call is TRBV7-9, the J call TRBJ2-3; a possible D gene is TRBD2 (5 bases). Material: peripheral blood, obtained in a trial of Ad26.COV2.S vaccine versus placebo. The source is a person aged 18-60 years who received the Ad26.COV2.S COVID-19 vaccine or a placebo. This CDR3 reads CASSPLAGDTQYF. CDR3 sequence (DNA): TGTGCCAGCAGCCCGCTAGCAGGAGATACGCAGTATTTT.